Each of the 25 T cell receptor beta chains below was sequenced from the same sample in a study of cytomegalovirus exposure and HLA in healthy donors. The PCR contained 60 Vbeta and 13 Jbeta primers. Generated by immunoSEQ multiplex PCR, the TCRdb table keeps only in-frame clones and is missing some. This sample has roughly 180,000 clones, with approximately 80% found just once. Sequencing was done on a sample of PBMCs. These receptors all stem from a woman aged 45-60 years in good health and CMV-seropositive.

The chain has TRBV11-2 and TRBJ1-2, with 7 positions matching TRBD1. V gave up 5 bases and J gave up 8 bases; unmatched junction bases: 8. The CDR3 runs 13 residues. The germline V gene has CDR1 SGHAT and CDR2 FQNNGV. Here the CDR3 reads CASSHGTVAGYTF. The CDR3 region has the DNA TGTGCCAGCAGCCATGGGACAGTTGCCGGCTACACCTTC.

This chain uses TRBV15 with TRBJ2-7; possible D gene TRBD2, 5 bases. V lost 8 bases and J 0 bases, leaving 14 bases between the germline ends. Germline V gives CDR1 LNHNV, CDR2 YYDKDF (reference sequence). The CDR3 spans 14 residues. CDR3 DNA: TGTGCCACCTCCGTTGGGAGCCGCTCCTACGAGCAGTACTTC. It encodes CATSVGSRSYEQYF.

This clone was seen more than once but under ten times. At one of its ends the junction is not consistent with the germline gene, which may arise from a read error. The V and J genes are TRBV10-3 and TRBJ2-5; tentative D call: TRBD2 (6 bases). Germline CDR1 and CDR2: ENHRY and SYGVKD. This CDR3 is 15 amino acids long. CDR3 loop: CASSESRGTQETQYF. The CDR3 bases are TGTGCCAGCAGTGAAAGTCGGGGGACCCAAGAGACCCAGTACTTC.

The rearrangement joins TRBV28 to TRBJ2-7, with 12 bases matching TRBD2. CDR1 MDHEN and CDR2 SYDVKM come from the germline V gene. This CDR3 has 15 residues. The ends lost 1 base at V and 5 bases at J; junction bases unmatched: 3. The CDR3 protein is CASSLYGLAGNEQYF. The CDR3 DNA follows: TGTGCCAGCAGTTTATATGGACTAGCGGGAAACGAGCAGTACTTC. The full variable domain, its missing parts supplied by reference TRBV28 and TRBJ2-7, is DVKVTQSSRYLVKRTGEKVFLECVQDMDHENMFWYRQDPGLGLRLIYFSYDVKMKEKGDIPEGYSVSREKKERFSLILESASTNQTSMYLCASSLYGLAGNEQYFGPGTRLTVT.

V and J are TRBV10-3 and TRBJ2-7; TRBD1 aligns across 8 bases. Germline values: CDR1 ENHRY, CDR2 SYGVKD. This CDR3 has 15 amino acids. With 4 bases clipped from V and 4 bases from J, the junction kept 9 bases outside the gene matches. This chain's CDR3 is CAISGVMDREYEQYF. The CDR3 DNA sequence: TGTGCCATCAGTGGGGTGATGGACAGGGAGTACGAGCAGTACTTC.

The V gene is TRBV5-1, the J gene TRBJ1-6; D is undetermined. With 0 bases removed from V and 5 bases from J, the gap between germline ends came to 6 bases. CDR1 and CDR2 (germline): SGHRS, YFSETQ. The CDR3 loop spans 14 amino acids. Here the CDR3 DNA reads TGCGCCAGCAGCTTGGCGAGTGATAATTCACCCCTCCACTTT. This gives the protein CASSLASDNSPLHF. Supplemented by reference TRBV5-1 and TRBJ1-6, the full variable domain reads KAGVTQTPRYLIKTRGQQVTLSCSPISGHRSVSWYQQTPGQGLQFLFEYFSETQRNKGNFPGRFSGRQFSNSRSEMNVSTLELGDSALYLCASSLASDNSPLHFGNGTRLTVT.

The CDR3 sequence is CAWSVDRAYGYTF. The CDR3 DNA follows: TGTGCCTGGAGTGTAGACAGGGCCTATGGCTACACCTTC. The V gene is TRBV30, the J gene TRBJ1-2, with 7 bases that match TRBD1. V was clipped by 0 bases and J by 4 bases; unmatched bases: 2. The CDR3 has 13 residues. Germline-derived CDR1 and CDR2 are GTSNPN and SVGIG (reference sequence). Based on the CDR3 plus reference TRBV30 and TRBJ1-2, the full variable domain is SQTIHQWPATLVQPVGSPLSLECTVEGTSNPNLYWYRQAAGRGLQLLFYSVGIGQISSEVPQNLSASRPQDRQFILSSKKLLLSDSGFYLCAWSVDRAYGYTFGSGTRLTVV.

A few counts support this clone. The rearrangement uses TRBV7-2 and TRBJ1-5; TRBD1 is a possible D gene (5 bases). V was shortened by 5 bases and J by 3 bases, with 11 bases between the two germline ends. Germline values: CDR1 SGHTA, CDR2 FQGNSA. The CDR3 runs to 14 residues. DNA for the CDR3: TGTGCCAGCAGCCCCGACAGTTTCAATCAGCCCCAGCATTTT. Translation gives CASSPDSFNQPQHF.

The rearrangement links TRBV2 to TRBJ1-5; 8 nucleotides agree with TRBD1. This CDR3 comprises 18 residues. V lost 7 bases, J lost 6 bases, and 20 bases stayed unmatched. Germline V gene data show CDR1 as SNHLY and CDR2 as FYNNEI. CDR3 in DNA: TGTGCCAGCACCCGAAACCCGGAGCAGGGGGCGCATGGTCAGCCCCAGCATTTT. This translates into CASTRNPEQGAHGQPQHF.

The chain employs TRBV7-3 and TRBJ2-1, with 8 nucleotides matching TRBD2. This CDR3 spans 15 amino acids. The V gene end was trimmed by 4 bases and the J gene end by 4 bases; junction bases not matched to a gene: 6. From germline, CDR1 is SGHTA and CDR2 FQGTGA. The CDR3 is CASSSRTGGYNEQFF. In nucleotides, the CDR3 is TGTGCCAGCAGCTCCAGGACGGGGGGGTACAATGAGCAGTTCTTC. Looking up the rest from reference TRBV7-3 and TRBJ2-1 gives the full variable domain: GAGVSQTPSNKVTEKGKYVELRCDPISGHTALYWYRQSLGQGPEFLIYFQGTGAADDSGLPNDRFFAVRPEGSVSTLKIQRTERGDSAVYLCASSSRTGGYNEQFFGPGTRLTVL.

The chain is built from TRBV28 and TRBJ1-2; the D is unclear. Germline V gene lookup returns CDR1 MDHEN and CDR2 SYDVKM. V was pared by 7 bases and J by 1 base, with 7 bases between. The CDR3 has 12 residues. The CDR3 coding sequence is TGTGCCAGCATGAAACTTAACTATGGCTACACCTTC. Translation gives CASMKLNYGYTF.

CDR3 amino acids: CASSAQGVRRETQYF. CDR3 sequence (DNA): TGTGCCAGCAGTGCCCAGGGGGTCCGCAGGGAGACCCAGTACTTC. The chain carries TRBV27 and TRBJ2-5; 7 nucleotides agree with TRBD1. The J segment lost 5 bases and the V segment lost 5 bases, leaving 11 bases of the junction unmatched. The CDR3 totals 15 residues. Germline V gives CDR1 MNHEY, CDR2 SMNVEV (reference sequence).

V and J are TRBV7-9 and TRBJ2-7; weak D call: TRBD2 (6 bases). This CDR3 contains 16 residues. The germline V gene has CDR1 SEHNR and CDR2 FQNEAQ (reference sequence). Trimming removed 8 bases from V and 4 bases from J, with 24 bases in between. The CDR3: CASAPGRVGSGYEQYF. CDR3 DNA: TGTGCCAGCGCTCCGGGTCGGGTCGGGAGCGGGTACGAGCAGTACTTC.

The genes are TRBV2 and TRBJ2-3; tentative D call: TRBD2 (6 bases). The CDR3 contains 12 residues. V was trimmed by 8 bases and J by 2 bases, leaving 8 bases between them. The germline V gene has CDR1 SNHLY and CDR2 FYNNEI. CDR3 coding DNA: TGTGCCAGCGGCGGGGTCACAGATACGCAGTATTTT. This encodes CASGGVTDTQYF.

The gene calls are TRBV29-1 and TRBJ2-5; possibly TRBD2 for D (5 bases). This CDR3 contains 12 residues. V dropped 3 bases and J dropped 4 bases, with 9 bases sitting between them. Germline CDR1 reads SQVTM; CDR2 reads ANQGSEA. Written as DNA, the CDR3 is TGCAGCGTTGAGGAGGTAGCAGAGACCCAGTACTTC. Its translation: CSVEEVAETQYF.

The V call is TRBV28, the J call TRBJ2-2, with TRBD2 matching 11 bases. Germline V gives CDR1 MDHEN, CDR2 SYDVKM. V was pared by 5 bases and J by 4 bases, with 3 bases of the junction left unmatched. The CDR3 contains 15 residues. The CDR3 DNA follows: TGTGCCAGCAGTCCAGGACTAGCGGGCACCGGGGAGCTGTTTTTT. It encodes CASSPGLAGTGELFF.

The genes are TRBV6-5 and TRBJ2-7; possibly TRBD1 for D (6 bases). Germline V lookup: CDR1 MNHEY, CDR2 SVGAGI. This CDR3 has 14 amino acids. V lost 6 bases, J lost 0 bases, and 12 bases lay in between. In DNA form, the CDR3 reads TGTGCCAGCAGGCGGACAGAAAGCTCCTACGAGCAGTACTTC. Translating gives CASRRTESSYEQYF.

The CDR3 coding sequence is TGTGCCAGCAGCTTATCCATTACCCCTGCAGAAAGCATTCAGTACTTC. Translated: CASSLSITPAESIQYF. The genes are TRBV7-2 and TRBJ2-4; D uncertain. This CDR3 region has 16 residues. The germline V gene encodes CDR1 SGHTA and CDR2 FQGNSA. V lost 2 bases, J lost 9 bases, and 20 bases lay in between.

J is TRBJ1-1 and V is TRBV11-2, with 7 bases fitting TRBD1. The length of the CDR3 is 12 residues. V was pared by 5 bases and J by 5 bases, with 2 bases of the junction left unmatched. The germline V gene has CDR1 SGHAT and CDR2 FQNNGV. This CDR3 is CASSLQGTEAFF. Here the CDR3 DNA reads TGTGCCAGCAGCCTACAGGGGACTGAAGCTTTCTTT.

This chain joins TRBV2 and TRBJ1-2; perhaps TRBD1 as D (6 bases). The germline gives CDR1 SNHLY, CDR2 FYNNEI. The ends were cut back, 8 bases at V and 3 bases at J, with 22 bases in the middle. CDR3 length: 16 residues. DNA of the CDR3: TGTGCCAGCGGAAAAAACCTTAGGGGGTGGGACTATGGCTACACCTTC. Amino acids: CASGKNLRGWDYGYTF. The full variable domain, rest sourced from reference TRBV2 and TRBJ1-2, is EPEVTQTPSHQVTQMGQEVILRCVPISNHLYFYWYRQILGQKVEFLVSFYNNEISEKSEIFDDQFSVERPDGSNFTLKIRSTKLEDSAMYFCASGKNLRGWDYGYTFGSGTRLTVV.

The chain carries TRBV21-1 and TRBJ1-5; TRBD1, as called in the table, went unchecked against the DNA. TRBV21-1 is noted as a pseudogene. This CDR3 is 16 amino acids long. CDR3 region: CASIRQGKLSNQPQHF. The CDR3 nucleotides read TGTGCCAGCATTAGACAGGGGAAGTTATCAAATCAGCCCCAGCATTTT.

This chain joins TRBV10-2 and TRBJ1-2; D is ambiguous. With 7 bases removed from V and 0 bases from J, the gap between germline ends came to 15 bases. This CDR3 is 15 amino acids long. Looked up from germline, CDR1 is WSHSY and CDR2 is SAAADI. CDR3 sequence reads: CASTSGRHPNYGYTF. CDR3 bases: TGCGCCAGCACTTCAGGCAGGCATCCTAACTATGGCTACACCTTC.

The chain combines TRBV5-6 with TRBJ1-6; no reliable D call. CDR1 is SGHDT, CDR2 YYEEEE, per germline. CDR3 length: 15 amino acids. V lost 2 bases to trimming and J lost 6 bases, with 12 bases between them. CDR3 in DNA: TGTGCCAGCAGCTTCTCCGGGAGAACTAATTCACCCCTCCACTTT. It codes for CASSFSGRTNSPLHF.

The chain carries TRBV5-1 and TRBJ2-1; D might be TRBD1 (5 bases). The V end lost 4 bases, the J end lost 5 bases, and 16 bases lay between the germline ends. The CDR3 extends over 15 amino acids. Germline CDR1 reads SGHRS; CDR2 reads YFSETQ. The CDR3 coding sequence is TGCGCCAGCAGCCGCGACTGGGGCTTTAACAATGAGCAGTTCTTC. Translated, it gives CASSRDWGFNNEQFF.

J is TRBJ1-1 and V is TRBV28; D is undetermined. V was trimmed by 9 bases and J by 11 bases, leaving 13 bases between them. Germline assignment: CDR1 MDHEN and CDR2 SYDVKM. The CDR3 spans 10 residues. This CDR3 reads CARKKRRAFF. CDR3 DNA: TGTGCCAGGAAAAAAAGGAGGGCTTTCTTT. The variable domain in full, with the rest retrieved from reference TRBV28 and TRBJ1-1, is DVKVTQSSRYLVKRTGEKVFLECVQDMDHENMFWYRQDPGLGLRLIYFSYDVKMKEKGDIPEGYSVSREKKERFSLILESASTNQTSMYLCARKKRRAFFGQGTRLTVV.